The T cell receptor (beta chain) described here comes from a study of T cell changes during pregnancy in multiple sclerosis. CDR1 SGHDT and CDR2 YYEEEE come from the germline V gene. The CDR3 is made up of 14 amino acids. Germline trimming cut 0 bases from V and 10 bases from J; bases unmatched to any gene: 7. Here immunoSEQ multiplex PCR was the method, and the copy in TCRdb shows in-frame clones only, minus some. The sample contains approximately 50,000 clones, about 90% of which appear only once. The rearrangement links TRBV5-6 to TRBJ1-5, with TRBD1 matching over 7 bases. The clonotype originates from a female donor with multiple sclerosis, enrolled in a pregnancy study. The sample was CD8+ T cells from peripheral blood mononuclear cells, taken after pregnancy. In DNA form, the CDR3 reads TGTGCCAGCAGCTTGGGGACAGGCTCCCATCCCCAGCATTTT. Protein product: CASSLGTGSHPQHF.